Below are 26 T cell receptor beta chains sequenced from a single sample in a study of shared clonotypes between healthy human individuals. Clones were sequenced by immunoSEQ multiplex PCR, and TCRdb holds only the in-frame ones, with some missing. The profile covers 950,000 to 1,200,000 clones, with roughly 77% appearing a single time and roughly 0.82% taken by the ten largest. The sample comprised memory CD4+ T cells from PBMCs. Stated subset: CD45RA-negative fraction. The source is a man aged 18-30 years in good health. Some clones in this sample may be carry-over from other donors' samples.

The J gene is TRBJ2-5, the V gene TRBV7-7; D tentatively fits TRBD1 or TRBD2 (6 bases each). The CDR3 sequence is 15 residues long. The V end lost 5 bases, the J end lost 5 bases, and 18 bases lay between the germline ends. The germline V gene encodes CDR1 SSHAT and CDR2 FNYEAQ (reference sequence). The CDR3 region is CASSPRRGAGETQYF. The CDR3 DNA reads TGTGCCAGCAGCCCTAGGAGGGGGGCCGGGGAGACCCAGTACTTC.

CDR3 protein: CASSQVGQDLEQYF. The CDR3 DNA reads TGTGCCAGCAGCCAGGTGGGACAGGACCTCGAGCAGTACTTC. This chain links TRBV4-2 with TRBJ2-7, with 8 nucleotides matching TRBD1. CDR1 is LGHNA and CDR2 is YNFKEQ in the germline V gene. The V and J ends lost 3 bases and 6 bases, in that order; junction bases with no gene match: 7. The CDR3 contains 14 residues.

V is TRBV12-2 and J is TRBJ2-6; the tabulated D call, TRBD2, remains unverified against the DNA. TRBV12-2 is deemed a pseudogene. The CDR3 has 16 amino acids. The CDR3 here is CASRLAREPIANVLTF. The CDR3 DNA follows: TGTGCAAGTCGCTTAGCGCGGGAGCCGATCGCCAACGTCCTGACTTTC.

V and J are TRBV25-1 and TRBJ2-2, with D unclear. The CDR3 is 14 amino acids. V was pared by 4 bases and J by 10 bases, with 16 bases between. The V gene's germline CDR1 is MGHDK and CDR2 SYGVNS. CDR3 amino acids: CASSARAPPEELFF. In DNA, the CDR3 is TGTGCCAGCAGTGCAAGGGCACCCCCCGAGGAGCTGTTTTTT.

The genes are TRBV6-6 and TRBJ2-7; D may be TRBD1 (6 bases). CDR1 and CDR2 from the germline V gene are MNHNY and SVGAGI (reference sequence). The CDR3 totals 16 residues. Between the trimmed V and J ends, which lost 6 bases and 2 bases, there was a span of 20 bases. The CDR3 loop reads CASSPTRGIGTYEQYF. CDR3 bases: TGTGCCAGCAGCCCGACAAGGGGGATAGGGACCTACGAGCAGTACTTC.

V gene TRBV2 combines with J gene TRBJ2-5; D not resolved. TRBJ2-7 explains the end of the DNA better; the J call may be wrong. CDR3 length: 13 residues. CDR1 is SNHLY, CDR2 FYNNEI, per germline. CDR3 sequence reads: CATYYHGSYEQYF. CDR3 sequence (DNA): TGTGCCACCTACTATCACGGTTCCTACGAGCAGTACTTC.

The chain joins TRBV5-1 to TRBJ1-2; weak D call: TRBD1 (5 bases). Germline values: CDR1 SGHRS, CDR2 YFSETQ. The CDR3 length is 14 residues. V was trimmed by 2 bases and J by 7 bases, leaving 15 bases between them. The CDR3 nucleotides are TGCGCCAGCAGCTTTAATCCGGGGGGAGTTGGCTACACCTTC. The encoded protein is CASSFNPGGVGYTF.

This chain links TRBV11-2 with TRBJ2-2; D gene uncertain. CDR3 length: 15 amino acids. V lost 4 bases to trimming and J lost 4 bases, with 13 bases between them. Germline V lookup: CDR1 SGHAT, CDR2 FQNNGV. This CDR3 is CASSWSDTRTGELFF. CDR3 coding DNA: TGTGCCAGCAGCTGGTCCGACACCCGCACCGGGGAGCTGTTTTTT.

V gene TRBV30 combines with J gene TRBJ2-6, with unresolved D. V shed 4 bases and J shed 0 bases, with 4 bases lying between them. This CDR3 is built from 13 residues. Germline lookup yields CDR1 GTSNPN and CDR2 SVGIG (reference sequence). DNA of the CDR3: TGTGCCTGGACGTTCTCTGGGGCCAACGTCCTGACTTTC. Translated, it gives CAWTFSGANVLTF.

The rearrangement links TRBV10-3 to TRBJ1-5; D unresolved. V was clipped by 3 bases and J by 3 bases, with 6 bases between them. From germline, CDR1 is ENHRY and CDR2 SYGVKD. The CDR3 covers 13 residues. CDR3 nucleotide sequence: TGTGCCATCAGTGAAGGCAACAATCAGCCCCAGCATTTT. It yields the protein CAISEGNNQPQHF.

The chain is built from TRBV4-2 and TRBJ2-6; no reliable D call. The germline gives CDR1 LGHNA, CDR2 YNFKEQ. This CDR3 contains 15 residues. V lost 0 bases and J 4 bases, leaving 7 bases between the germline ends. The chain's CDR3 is CASSQELAGANVLTF. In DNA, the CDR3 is TGTGCCAGCAGCCAAGAATTGGCGGGGGCCAACGTCCTGACTTTC.

The CDR3 region is CASSMRQGYEQYF. CDR3 nucleotides: TGTGCCAGTAGTATGAGACAGGGTTACGAGCAGTACTTC. J is TRBJ2-7 and V is TRBV19; 7 bases align to TRBD1. The CDR3 has 13 residues. After removal of 3 bases from V and 4 bases from J, the junction contained 3 bases not matched to a gene. Germline lookup yields CDR1 LNHDA and CDR2 SQIVND (reference sequence). The whole variable domain, remainder taken from reference TRBV19 and TRBJ2-7, is DGGITQSPKYLFRKEGQNVTLSCEQNLNHDAMYWYRQDPGQGLRLIYYSQIVNDFQKGDIAEGYSVSREKKESFPLTVTSAQKNPTAFYLCASSMRQGYEQYFGPGTRLTVT.

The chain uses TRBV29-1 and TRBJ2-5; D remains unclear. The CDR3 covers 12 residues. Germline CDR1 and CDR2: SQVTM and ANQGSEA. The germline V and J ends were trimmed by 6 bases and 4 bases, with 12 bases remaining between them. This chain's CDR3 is CSVRSGAETQYF. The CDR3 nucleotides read TGCAGCGTCAGAAGTGGAGCAGAGACCCAGTACTTC.

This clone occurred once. CDR3 sequence reads: CASMPGVNYGYTF. The CDR3 coding sequence is TGTGCCAGCATGCCTGGGGTGAACTATGGCTACACCTTC. The V call is TRBV28, the J call TRBJ1-2, with no clear D. This CDR3 spans 13 amino acids. Trimming stripped 7 bases from V and 2 bases from J, with 11 bases between. Per germline, CDR1 MDHEN and CDR2 SYDVKM.

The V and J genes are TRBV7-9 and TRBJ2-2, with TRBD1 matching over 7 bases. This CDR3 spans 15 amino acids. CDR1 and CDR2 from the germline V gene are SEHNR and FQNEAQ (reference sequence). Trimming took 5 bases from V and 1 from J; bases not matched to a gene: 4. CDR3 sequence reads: CASSAGTENTGELFF. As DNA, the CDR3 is TGTGCCAGCAGCGCCGGGACAGAGAACACCGGGGAGCTGTTTTTT.

CDR3 in DNA: TGTGCCAGCAGCTCCGGGGGGGGGCCCAGCAATCAGCCCCAGCATTTT. It encodes CASSSGGGPSNQPQHF. The rearrangement joins TRBV5-8 to TRBJ1-5; possible D gene TRBD1, 6 bases. V was shortened by 3 bases and J by 1 base, with 14 bases between the two germline ends. The CDR3 loop spans 16 amino acids. Germline lookup yields CDR1 SGHTS and CDR2 YDEGEE.

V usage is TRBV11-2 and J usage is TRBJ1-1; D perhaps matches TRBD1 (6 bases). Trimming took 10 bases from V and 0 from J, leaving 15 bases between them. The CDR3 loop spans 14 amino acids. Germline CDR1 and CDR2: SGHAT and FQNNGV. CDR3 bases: TGTGCCACTGCCTCGGACAGACTGAACACTGAAGCTTTCTTT. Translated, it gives CATASDRLNTEAFF.

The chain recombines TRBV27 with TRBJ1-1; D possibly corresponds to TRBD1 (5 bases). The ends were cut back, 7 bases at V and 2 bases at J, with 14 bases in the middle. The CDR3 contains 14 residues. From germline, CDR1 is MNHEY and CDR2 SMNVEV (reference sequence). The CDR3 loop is CASIHGGGNTEAFF. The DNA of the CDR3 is TGTGCCAGCATCCATGGGGGGGGTAACACTGAAGCTTTCTTT.

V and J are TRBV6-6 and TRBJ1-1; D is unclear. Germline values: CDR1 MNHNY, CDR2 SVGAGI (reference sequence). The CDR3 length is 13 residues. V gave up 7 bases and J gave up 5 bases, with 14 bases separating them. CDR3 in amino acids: CASTISHGTEAFF. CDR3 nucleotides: TGTGCCAGCACCATCTCTCATGGGACTGAAGCTTTCTTT.

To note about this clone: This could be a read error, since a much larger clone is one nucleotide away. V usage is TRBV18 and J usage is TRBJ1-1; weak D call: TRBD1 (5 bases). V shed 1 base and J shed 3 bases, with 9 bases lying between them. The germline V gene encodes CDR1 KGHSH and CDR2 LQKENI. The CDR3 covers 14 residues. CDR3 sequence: CASSPQGGDTEAFF. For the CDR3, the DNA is TGTGCCAGCTCACCACAGGGAGGGGACACTGAAGCTTTCTTT.

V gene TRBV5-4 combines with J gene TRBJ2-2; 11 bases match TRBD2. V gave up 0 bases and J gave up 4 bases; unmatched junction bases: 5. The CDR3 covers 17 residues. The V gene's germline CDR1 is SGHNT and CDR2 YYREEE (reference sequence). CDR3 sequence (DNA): TGTGCCAGCAGCTTGGGAGGGACTAGCGGCATCACCGGGGAGCTGTTTTTT. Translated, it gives CASSLGGTSGITGELFF.

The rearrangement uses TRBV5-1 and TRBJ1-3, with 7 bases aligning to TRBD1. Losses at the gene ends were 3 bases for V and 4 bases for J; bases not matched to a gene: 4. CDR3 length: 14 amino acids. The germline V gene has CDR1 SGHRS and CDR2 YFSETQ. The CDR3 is CASSSSGGGNTIYF. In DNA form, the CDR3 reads TGCGCCAGCAGCTCCTCAGGGGGAGGAAACACCATATATTTT. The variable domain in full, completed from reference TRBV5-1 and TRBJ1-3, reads KAGVTQTPRYLIKTRGQQVTLSCSPISGHRSVSWYQQTPGQGLQFLFEYFSETQRNKGNFPGRFSGRQFSNSRSEMNVSTLELGDSALYLCASSSSGGGNTIYFGEGSWLTVV.

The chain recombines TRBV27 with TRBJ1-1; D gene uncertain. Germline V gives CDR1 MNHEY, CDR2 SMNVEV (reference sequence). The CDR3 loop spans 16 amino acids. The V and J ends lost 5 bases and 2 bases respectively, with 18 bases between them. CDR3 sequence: CASSPVGLGRNTEAFF. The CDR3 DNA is TGTGCCAGCAGTCCGGTAGGGCTCGGCCGTAACACTGAAGCTTTCTTT.

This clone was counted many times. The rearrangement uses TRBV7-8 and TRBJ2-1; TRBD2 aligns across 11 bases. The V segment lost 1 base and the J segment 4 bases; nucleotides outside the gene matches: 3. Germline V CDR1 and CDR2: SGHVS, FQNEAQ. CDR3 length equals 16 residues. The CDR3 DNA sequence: TGTGCCAGCAGCTTAGTTAGCGGGAGGGGGTACAATGAGCAGTTCTTC. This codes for CASSLVSGRGYNEQFF.

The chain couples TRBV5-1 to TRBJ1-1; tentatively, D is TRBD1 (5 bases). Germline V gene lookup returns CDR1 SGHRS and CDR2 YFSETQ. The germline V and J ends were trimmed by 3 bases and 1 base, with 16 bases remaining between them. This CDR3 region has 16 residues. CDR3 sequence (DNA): TGCGCCAGCAGCTCCCTTGGGGGAACAACGAACACTGAAGCTTTCTTT. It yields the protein CASSSLGGTTNTEAFF.

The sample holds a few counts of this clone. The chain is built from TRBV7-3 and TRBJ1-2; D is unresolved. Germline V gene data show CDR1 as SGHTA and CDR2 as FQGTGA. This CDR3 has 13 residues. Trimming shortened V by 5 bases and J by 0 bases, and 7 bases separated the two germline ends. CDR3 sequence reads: CASSPQPNYGYTF. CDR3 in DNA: TGTGCCAGCAGCCCCCAGCCTAACTATGGCTACACCTTC.